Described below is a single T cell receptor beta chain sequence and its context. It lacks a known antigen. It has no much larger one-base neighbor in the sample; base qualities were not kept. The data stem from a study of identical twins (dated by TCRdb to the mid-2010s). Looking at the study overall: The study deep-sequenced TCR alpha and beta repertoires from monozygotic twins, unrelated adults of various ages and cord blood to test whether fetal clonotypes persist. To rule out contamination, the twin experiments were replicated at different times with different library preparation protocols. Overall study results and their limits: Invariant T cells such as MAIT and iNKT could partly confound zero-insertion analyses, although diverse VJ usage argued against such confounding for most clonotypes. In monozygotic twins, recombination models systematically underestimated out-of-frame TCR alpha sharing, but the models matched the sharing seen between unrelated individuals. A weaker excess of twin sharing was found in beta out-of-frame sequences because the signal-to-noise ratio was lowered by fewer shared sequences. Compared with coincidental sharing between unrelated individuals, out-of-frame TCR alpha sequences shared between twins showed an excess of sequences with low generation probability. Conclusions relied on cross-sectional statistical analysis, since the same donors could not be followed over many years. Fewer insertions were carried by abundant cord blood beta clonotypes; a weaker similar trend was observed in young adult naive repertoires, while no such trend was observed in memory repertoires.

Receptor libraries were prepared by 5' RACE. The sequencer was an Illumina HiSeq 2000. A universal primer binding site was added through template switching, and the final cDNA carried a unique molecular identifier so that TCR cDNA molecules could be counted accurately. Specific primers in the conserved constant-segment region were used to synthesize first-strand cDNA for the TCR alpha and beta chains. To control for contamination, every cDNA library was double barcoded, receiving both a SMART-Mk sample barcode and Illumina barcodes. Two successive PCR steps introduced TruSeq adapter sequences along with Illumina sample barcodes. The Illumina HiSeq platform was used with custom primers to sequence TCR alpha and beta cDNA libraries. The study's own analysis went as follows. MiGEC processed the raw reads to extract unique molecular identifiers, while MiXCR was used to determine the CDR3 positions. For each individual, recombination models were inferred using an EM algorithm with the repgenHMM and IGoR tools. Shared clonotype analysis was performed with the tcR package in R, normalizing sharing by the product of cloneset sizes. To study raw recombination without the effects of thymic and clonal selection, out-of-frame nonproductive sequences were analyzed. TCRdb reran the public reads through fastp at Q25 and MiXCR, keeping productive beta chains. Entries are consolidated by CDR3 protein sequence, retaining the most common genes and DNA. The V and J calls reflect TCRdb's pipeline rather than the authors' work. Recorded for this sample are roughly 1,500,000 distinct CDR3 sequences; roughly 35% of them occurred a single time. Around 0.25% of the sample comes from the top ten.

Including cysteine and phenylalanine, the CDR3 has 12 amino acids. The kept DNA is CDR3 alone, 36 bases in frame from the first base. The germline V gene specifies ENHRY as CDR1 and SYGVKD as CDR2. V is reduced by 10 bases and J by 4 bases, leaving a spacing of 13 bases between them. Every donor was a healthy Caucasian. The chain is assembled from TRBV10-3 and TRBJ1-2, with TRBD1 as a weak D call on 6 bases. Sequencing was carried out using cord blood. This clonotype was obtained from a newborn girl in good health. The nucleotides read TGTGCCACCAAACAGGGAGGCTATGGCTACACCTTC. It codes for CATKQGGYGYTF.